This TCR beta chain was retrieved from a study of T-cell reconstitution after alpha-beta-depleted transplantation in children. Unique molecular identifiers were built into the TCRbeta library. TCRdb called the PCR reads again in MiXCR, with one record for every CDR3 protein. The sample holds approximately 520,000 distinct CDR3 sequences; more than 9.5% are singletons and the top ten take about 14%. With 4 bases removed from V and 6 bases from J, the gap between germline ends came to 25 bases. This CDR3 comprises 17 residues. CDR1 is SGHDN and CDR2 is FVKESK in the germline V gene. This receptor was identified in a female patient between 2 and 15 years old who had a stem cell transplant for aplastic anemia, so the T cells may come from the graft donor. The chain joins TRBV14 to TRBJ2-7, with a weak D call TRBD2 (5 bases). This specimen was PBMCs, mostly from graft donor cells, taken 180 days after TCRalphabeta/CD19-depleted stem cell transplant. The CDR3 DNA is TGTGCCAGCAGCCGACGGTCGGGAAACCGGCCTCTCTCCGAGCAGTACTTC. It specifies CASSRRSGNRPLSEQYF.